This section outlines one T cell receptor (beta chain) sequence together with its context. The sample originates from a study of blood T cell repertoires in COVID-19. Turning to the study itself: COVID-19 samples from acute and convalescent phases originated in the United States, Italy and Spain. T cells, B-cell-depleted T cells, or PBMCs provided the cDNA or gDNA that served as material.

Deletions cut 2 bases from V and 2 bases from J, with 19 bases between. Germline loops: CDR1 GTSNPN, CDR2 SVGIG (reference sequence). This CDR3 is 16 amino acids long. As originally analysed: Estimates of nucleated cell counts were drawn from the amplification of reference gene primers. Clones were sequenced by immunoSEQ multiplex PCR, and TCRdb holds only the in-frame ones, with some missing. Clone size and V and J calls were adopted from that table, with D and trimming inferred from the DNA. The sample records 150,000 or so clones, 80% to 90% being singletons. Sequencing was done on a sample of peripheral blood. The chain has TRBV30 and TRBJ2-7, with D perhaps TRBD2 (5 bases). The clonotype comes from a man between 60 and 75 years old with acute or convalescent COVID-19. CDR3 sequence: CAWSPQGSGFAYEQYF. The DNA of the CDR3 is TGTGCCTGGAGTCCTCAAGGTTCGGGGTTCGCCTACGAGCAGTACTTC.